These 12 T cell receptor beta chains originate from one sample sequenced in a study of neoadjuvant anti-PD-1 for oral cavity cancer. Assay used: immunoSEQ multiplex PCR; TCRdb lists only in-frame clones, some missing. This table holds roughly 60,000 clones, around four fifths found once. The specimen was PBMCs, collected before nivolumab (anti-PD-1) treatment. Receptors originate from a person aged 40 to 85 with oral cavity squamous cell carcinoma.

This sequence joins TRBV19 and TRBJ1-2, with TRBD1 identical over 9 bases. Per germline, CDR1 LNHDA and CDR2 SQIVND (reference sequence). Germline trimming cut 8 bases from V and 4 bases from J; bases unmatched to any gene: 5. This CDR3 has 13 amino acids. CDR3 in DNA: TGTGCCAGTCGGGACAGGGATCTCTATGGCTACACCTTC. Protein: CASRDRDLYGYTF.

The V gene is TRBV7-9, the J gene TRBJ1-2; weak D call: TRBD1 (6 bases). Germline V gene data show CDR1 as SEHNR and CDR2 as FQNEAQ (reference sequence). Trimming cost V 6 bases and J 8 bases, with 13 bases left between them. This CDR3 is built from 12 residues. CDR3 in DNA: TGTGCCAGCAGGACAGGTTTCGGAGGCTACACCTTC. It yields the protein CASRTGFGGYTF.

This clone is a singleton in its sample. The chain links TRBV7-9 to TRBJ1-6; a possible D gene is TRBD1 (6 bases). V lost 2 bases and J lost 10, with 15 bases in between. CDR3 length: 15 residues. The germline CDR1 and CDR2 sequences are SEHNR and FQNEAQ (reference sequence). The CDR3 loop reads CASSLLGRTDSPLHF. CDR3 nucleotides: TGTGCCAGCAGCTTATTGGGGAGGACAGACTCACCCCTCCACTTT.

V gene TRBV27 combines with J gene TRBJ2-2; D unclear. CDR3 length: 14 residues. From germline, CDR1 is MNHEY and CDR2 SMNVEV (reference sequence). The ends were cut back, 3 bases at V and 8 bases at J, with 13 bases in the middle. CDR3 nucleotide sequence: TGTGCCAGCAGTTTCGGCGTATCCTTGGGGGAGCTGTTTTTT. Amino acid sequence: CASSFGVSLGELFF.

This chain connects TRBV5-1 to TRBJ2-1; possibly TRBD1 for D (5 bases). Germline CDR1 and CDR2: SGHRS and YFSETQ. The CDR3 consists of 16 residues. The ends were cut back, 3 bases at V and 7 bases at J, with 20 bases in the middle. The CDR3 loop is CASSYLQVGPMNEQFF. CDR3 nucleotide sequence: TGCGCCAGCAGCTATTTACAGGTGGGTCCCATGAATGAGCAGTTCTTC.

This chain links TRBV7-8 with TRBJ2-1; 9 nucleotides match TRBD2. The CDR3 contains 17 residues. Germline values: CDR1 SGHVS, CDR2 FQNEAQ. After removal of 5 bases from V and 1 base from J, the junction contained 9 bases not matched to a gene. The chain's CDR3 is CASSARPTSGSYNEQFF. In nucleotides, the CDR3 is TGTGCCAGCAGCGCCCGTCCAACTAGCGGGTCCTACAATGAGCAGTTCTTC.

The CDR3 nucleotides read TGTGCCACCGGAGAACAGGGGGGCTCCTACGAGCAGTACTTC. Protein product: CATGEQGGSYEQYF. V is TRBV6-5 and J is TRBJ2-7; TRBD1 matches 8 bases. The CDR3 runs 14 residues. Germline V gene sequence: CDR1 MNHEY, CDR2 SVGAGI. V shed 10 bases, J shed 0 bases, and the junction held 8 bases outside the gene matches.

A few counts support this clone. The CDR3 spells CASSWTGKQYF. As DNA, the CDR3 is TGTGCCAGCAGCTGGACAGGGAAGCAGTACTTC. This chain joins TRBV5-4 and TRBJ2-7; 8 positions agree with TRBD1. Germline V gene lookup returns CDR1 SGHNT and CDR2 YYREEE (reference sequence). This CDR3 comprises 11 residues. Trimming cost V 3 bases and J 8 bases; bases outside gene matches: 1.

Only one count was recorded for this clone. The chain has TRBV10-2 and TRBJ1-5; possible D gene TRBD1, 6 bases. Deletions cut 4 bases from V and 6 bases from J, with 16 bases between. In germline, CDR1 is WSHSY, CDR2 SAAADI. The CDR3 length is 15 residues. CDR3 residues: CASSGGAGVSQPQHF. The CDR3, as DNA: TGCGCCAGCAGTGGAGGGGCAGGGGTCAGTCAGCCCCAGCATTTT.

The chain is built from TRBV12-1 and TRBJ2-5. TRBV12-1 is given as a pseudogene. There are 14 residues in the CDR3. The chain's CDR3 is CASSFGPVLGTQYF. CDR3 coding DNA: TGTGCCAGCAGCTTTGGGCCCGTATTGGGGACCCAGTACTTC.

The CDR3 nucleotides read TGTGCCAGCAGGACAGGGGCCGGGGAGCTGTTTTTT. Its translation: CASRTGAGELFF. The chain recombines TRBV2 with TRBJ2-2; 8 nucleotides match TRBD1. The germline CDR1 and CDR2 sequences are SNHLY and FYNNEI. The junction had 0 bases not matched to a gene; V was cut back by 6 bases and J by 6 bases. The CDR3 runs to 12 residues.

The genes are TRBV7-6 and TRBJ1-5; a possible D gene is TRBD1 (6 bases). Looked up from germline, CDR1 is SGHVS and CDR2 is FNYEAQ. V lost 0 bases to trimming and J lost 3 bases, with 18 bases between them. The CDR3 spans 18 residues. CDR3 nucleotide sequence: TGTGCCAGCAGCTTAGCCATCAGGGGATCGCTGGACAATCAGCCCCAGCATTTT. Translating gives CASSLAIRGSLDNQPQHF.